This entry features one TCR beta chain sequence. The sample originates from a study of T cell responses to AZD1222 COVID-19 vaccine. Germline V gene data show CDR1 as MNHEY and CDR2 as SVGAGI. V was clipped by 5 bases and J by 16 bases; unmatched bases: 13. This CDR3 contains 14 residues. TCRdb keeps only in-frame clones here, not all; method: immunoSEQ multiplex PCR. The sample includes approximately 170,000 clones, around 89% of them seen just once. The source is an adult in good health. This sample comprised peripheral blood, obtained on day 0 of AZD1222 vaccination. The J gene is TRBJ1-6, the V gene TRBV6-5; 8 bases agree with TRBD1. CDR3 DNA sequence: TGTGCCAGCAGTAGACAGGGGCTGATCATACCTCTCCACTTT. It yields the protein CASSRQGLIIPLHF.